This T cell receptor beta chain was documented in a study of cytomegalovirus exposure and HLA in healthy donors. The PCR made use of 60 Vbeta and 13 Jbeta primers. Only in-frame clones appear in the TCRdb table, and some are missing; sequencing was by immunoSEQ multiplex PCR. The sample carries 130,000 or so clones, around 86% recorded once. V shed 2 bases and J shed 1 base, with 5 bases lying between them. The CDR3 runs 12 residues. The germline CDR1 and CDR2 sequences are GTSNPN and SVGIG (reference sequence). V gene TRBV30 combines with J gene TRBJ1-2; no clear D. The source material was PBMCs. This sequence originates from a woman between 50 and 59 years old in good health and CMV-seropositive. The CDR3 loop reads CAWSINNYGYTF. The CDR3, as DNA: TGTGCCTGGAGTATAAATAACTATGGCTACACCTTC.